A single sample gave rise to the 8 T cell receptor beta chains below, sequenced in a study of vaccination and CD4 T cells after COVID-19. Specified treatment: approximately 10-day PBMC culture with coronavirus spike peptide pools or control peptides (ViraFEST assay). No antigen has been identified for these receptors. At the Johns Hopkins FTIC core, DNA taken from cultured CD4+ T cells was sequenced by way of the Oncomine TCR Beta short-read assay. From the PCR reads, TCRdb called clonotypes with MiXCR, one entry per CDR3 protein. The repertoire holds around 8,400 distinct CDR3 sequences, less than 75% seen once, with approximately 32% in the top ten. The sequencing sample was made of CD4+ T cells from blood, cultured in vitro. Source of these receptors: a human donor who had recovered from COVID-19.

This clonotype was counted between two and nine times. V is TRBV20-1 and J is TRBJ1-1, with D possibly being TRBD1 (5 bases). V lost 6 bases and J lost 2, with 13 bases in between. CDR3 size: 13 residues. Germline V CDR1 and CDR2: DFQATT, SNEGSKA (reference sequence). The CDR3 is CSAGDYSNTEAFF. CDR3 sequence (DNA): TGCAGTGCAGGGGACTACTCAAACACTGAAGCTTTCTTT.

V usage is TRBV20-1 and J usage is TRBJ2-3; no clear D. CDR3 size: 14 residues. Germline CDR1 and CDR2: DFQATT and SNEGSKA (reference sequence). The V end lost 2 bases, the J end lost 2 bases, and 11 bases lay between the germline ends. The CDR3 spells CSARPPGHTDTQYF. CDR3 nucleotide sequence: TGCAGTGCTAGACCACCTGGCCACACAGATACGCAGTATTTT.

This clonotype appeared a few times. V usage is TRBV7-8 and J usage is TRBJ1-6; D gene unclear. Germline V gene lookup returns CDR1 SGHVS and CDR2 FQNEAQ. V lost 1 base to trimming and J lost 14 bases, with 12 bases between them. CDR3 length: 13 amino acids. CDR3 in amino acids: CASSLERPPALHF. The CDR3 nucleotides are TGTGCCAGCAGCTTAGAGAGGCCCCCGGCCCTCCACTTT.

This clonotype appeared a few times. The gene calls are TRBV21-1 and TRBJ2-7; the DNA was not compared with TRBD1, the D call given in the table. TRBV21-1 is tagged as a pseudogene. The CDR3 runs 15 residues. The CDR3: CASSKGGKNPYEQYF. As DNA, the CDR3 is TGTGCCAGCAGCAAAGGAGGTAAGAACCCCTACGAGCAGTACTTC.

The V gene is TRBV10-3, the J gene TRBJ1-5; D gene unclear. Between the trimmed V and J ends, which lost 0 bases and 4 bases, there was a span of 4 bases. Germline assignment: CDR1 ENHRY and CDR2 SYGVKD. CDR3 length equals 13 residues. DNA for the CDR3: TGTGCCATCAGTGAGTCGGGAAATCAGCCCCAGCATTTT. This gives the protein CAISESGNQPQHF.

This clonotype has only a few counts. The chain employs TRBV10-3 and TRBJ1-1; D ambiguous. V was clipped by 2 bases and J by 5 bases, with 6 bases between them. The germline V gene has CDR1 ENHRY and CDR2 SYGVKD. This CDR3 region has 12 residues. CDR3 coding DNA: TGTGCCATCAGTGAGGGGGAAACTGAAGCTTTCTTT. Encoded protein: CAISEGETEAFF.

The chain carries TRBV6-5 and TRBJ2-6, with TRBD1 matching 8 bases. The germline gives CDR1 MNHEY, CDR2 SVGAGI. The CDR3 is made up of 16 amino acids. V shed 2 bases, J shed 13 bases, and the junction held 13 bases outside the gene matches. The DNA for the CDR3 is TGTGCCAGCAGTTACCAAGGACAGGGTGGGACTCGGGTCCTGACTTTC. Protein sequence: CASSYQGQGGTRVLTF.

This clonotype was observed a few times. This sequence joins TRBV28 and TRBJ1-2; TRBD1 matches 8 bases. This CDR3 has 16 residues. In germline, CDR1 is MDHEN, CDR2 SYDVKM. Trimming removed 5 bases from V and 4 bases from J; junction bases left unmatched: 12. The CDR3 DNA reads as TGTGCCAGCAGTAAACATACAGGGGGAGCCAGCTATGGCTACACCTTC. Protein sequence: CASSKHTGGASYGYTF.